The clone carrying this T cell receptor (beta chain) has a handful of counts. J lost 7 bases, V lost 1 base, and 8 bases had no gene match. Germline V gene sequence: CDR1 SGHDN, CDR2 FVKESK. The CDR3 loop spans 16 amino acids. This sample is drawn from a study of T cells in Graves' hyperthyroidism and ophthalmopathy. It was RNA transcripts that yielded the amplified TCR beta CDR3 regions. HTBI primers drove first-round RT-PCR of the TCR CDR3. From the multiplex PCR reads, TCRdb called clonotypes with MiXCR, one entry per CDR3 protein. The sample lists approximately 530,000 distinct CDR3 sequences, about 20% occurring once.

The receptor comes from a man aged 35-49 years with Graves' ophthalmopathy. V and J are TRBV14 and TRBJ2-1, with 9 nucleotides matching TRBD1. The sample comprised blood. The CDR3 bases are TGTGCCAGCAGCCAAGTAGGACAGGGGTCGTGGAATGAGCAGTTCTTC. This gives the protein CASSQVGQGSWNEQFF.